This T cell receptor beta chain was sequenced in a study of T cell repertoires in cytomegalovirus infection. Looking at the study overall: The authors relied on CMV epitopes, both recently identified HLA-C-restricted and well-studied HLA-B-restricted. Shared public TCR beta signatures pointed to both CMV infection and a matching HLA type.

This clonotype turned up a few times. Its antigen is as yet unknown. From the reads, TCRdb called clonotypes with MiXCR, one entry per CDR3 protein. The sample records 650,000 to 900,000 distinct CDR3 sequences, approximately 32% being singletons. CDR1 and CDR2 (germline): SGHTA, FQGNSA. Trimming at V came to 5 bases and at J to 8 bases, leaving 12 bases not matched to a gene. CDR3 length equals 15 residues. This chain uses TRBV7-2 with TRBJ2-1; 7 positions match TRBD1. The receptor was derived from a human donor in good health (CMV status not recorded). Some clones in this sample may be carry-over from other donors' samples. The specimen was cultured CD8+ T cells from PBMCs, collected from culture after CMV antigen stimulation. CDR3: CASSPDRQGWYEQFF. CDR3 in DNA: TGTGCCAGCAGCCCCGATCGACAGGGATGGTATGAGCAGTTCTTC.